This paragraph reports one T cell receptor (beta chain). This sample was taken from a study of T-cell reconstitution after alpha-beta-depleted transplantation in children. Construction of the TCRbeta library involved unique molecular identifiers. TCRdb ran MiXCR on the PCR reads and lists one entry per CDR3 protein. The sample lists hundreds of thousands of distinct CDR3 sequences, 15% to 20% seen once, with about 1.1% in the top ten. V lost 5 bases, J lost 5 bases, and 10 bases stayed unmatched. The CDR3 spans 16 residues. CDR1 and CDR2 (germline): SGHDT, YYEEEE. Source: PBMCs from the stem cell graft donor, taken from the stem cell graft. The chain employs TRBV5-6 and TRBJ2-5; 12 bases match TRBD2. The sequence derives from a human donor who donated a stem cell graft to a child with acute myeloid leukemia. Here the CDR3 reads CASSWPSGGAVETQYF. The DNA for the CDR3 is TGTGCCAGCAGTTGGCCTAGCGGGGGGGCCGTGGAGACCCAGTACTTC.